This entry lists 17 T cell receptor beta chains sequenced from one sample in a study of T-cell memory formation after mild COVID-19 (dated by TCRdb to 2020 to 2023). The method was 5' RACE. This sample was sequenced with an Illumina NovaSeq 6000. TCRdb trimmed the raw reads at Q25, called clones with MiXCR and kept productive beta chains. One record per CDR3 amino acid sequence lists the most common genes and DNA. Counted in this sample were some 120,000 distinct CDR3 sequences; 15% to 20% of them appeared once. Approximately 5.2% of the sample goes to the ten largest clones. Sequencing used PBMCs or a T cell subset sorted from them (not recorded which). These receptors all come from a man younger than 35 who had mild COVID-19 (a few samples of this study predate the infection). The sample titles of this study are shuffled in the database, so cell type and time point are left out; the donor was told from shared clones.

This clonotype was counted between two and nine times. The chain employs TRBV7-9 and TRBJ1-2; 12 bases fit TRBD1. The CDR3 is made up of 18 amino acids. The J segment lost 0 bases and the V segment lost 1 base, leaving 6 bases of the junction unmatched. Germline V gene data show CDR1 as SEHNR and CDR2 as FQNEAQ (reference sequence). In DNA form, the CDR3 reads TGTGCCAGCAGCTTAGTGGGACAGGGGGCGCGGACTAACTATGGCTACACCTTC. Amino acids: CASSLVGQGARTNYGYTF.

There are a few counts of this clonotype. The J gene is TRBJ1-1, the V gene TRBV4-3, with D perhaps TRBD1 (5 bases). The CDR3 is 15 residues long. Trimming stripped 1 base from V and 1 base from J, with 10 bases between. Germline V lookup: CDR1 LGHNA, CDR2 YSLEER. The CDR3 DNA follows: TGCGCCAGCAGCCAAGGGGGGGTACGGAACACTGAAGCTTTCTTT. It specifies CASSQGGVRNTEAFF.

This clonotype was observed a few times. The chain has TRBV5-1 and TRBJ2-1, with a tentative D call TRBD2 (6 bases). This CDR3 is 13 amino acids long. V was trimmed by 4 bases and J by 4 bases, leaving 9 bases between them. Germline assignment: CDR1 SGHRS and CDR2 YFSETQ. The CDR3 loop reads CASSPGTYNEQFF. CDR3 coding DNA: TGCGCCAGCAGCCCCGGGACTTACAATGAGCAGTTCTTC.

The chain links TRBV5-4 to TRBJ1-4; TRBD1 agrees at 9 bases. CDR1 and CDR2 (germline): SGHNT, YYREEE (reference sequence). The CDR3 covers 14 residues. V gave up 4 bases and J gave up 8 bases; unmatched junction bases: 6. CDR3 coding DNA: TGTGCCAGCAGCCGAGGACAGGGGAAAGAAAAACTGTTTTTT. Protein sequence: CASSRGQGKEKLFF.

This clonotype was detected ten times or more. This rearrangement joins TRBV6-5 to TRBJ2-5; D uncertain. V lost 5 bases to trimming and J lost 5 bases, with 15 bases between them. Germline V lookup: CDR1 MNHEY, CDR2 SVGAGI. The CDR3 consists of 14 residues. In DNA, the CDR3 is TGTGCCAGCAGTACAACAGCGATCGAGGAGACCCAGTACTTC. As protein: CASSTTAIEETQYF.

In its sample, this clonotype was seen a few times. The rearrangement links TRBV7-2 to TRBJ1-1, with a possible D match to TRBD1 (5 bases). The CDR3 runs to 13 residues. CDR1 and CDR2 (germline): SGHTA, FQGNSA. V was cut by 5 bases and J by 0 bases, with 7 bases left in between. CDR3 region: CASSQDMNTEAFF. CDR3 DNA: TGTGCCAGCAGCCAGGACATGAACACTGAAGCTTTCTTT. Full variable domain (missing parts from reference TRBV7-2 and TRBJ1-1): GAGVSQSPSNKVTEKGKDVELRCDPISGHTALYWYRQSLGQGLEFLIYFQGNSAPDKSGLPSDRFSAERTGGSVSTLTIQRTQQEDSAVYLCASSQDMNTEAFFGQGTRLTVV.

V usage is TRBV6-6 and J usage is TRBJ1-2, with 11 nucleotides matching TRBD1. The V segment lost 0 bases and the J segment 4 bases; nucleotides outside the gene matches: 4. The CDR3 is 16 residues long. Germline V gene data show CDR1 as MNHNY and CDR2 as SVGAGI (reference sequence). CDR3 coding DNA: TGTGCCAGCAGTTACTCGGCCGGGACAGGGGGCTATGGCTACACCTTC. It is translated as CASSYSAGTGGYGYTF.

CDR3 DNA: TGTGCCAGCAGCTTCGCCCATTACGAGCAGTACGTC. It is translated as CASSFAHYEQYV. The chain links TRBV6-2 or TRBV6-3 to TRBJ2-7; D unclear. Germline V gene sequence: CDR1 MNHEY, CDR2 SVGEGT. V lost 6 bases, J lost 4 bases, and 10 bases lay in between. The CDR3 spans 12 residues.

This clonotype was counted a few times. This chain connects TRBV12-3 or TRBV12-4 to TRBJ1-2, with D possibly TRBD1 on 5 matching bases. V lost 6 bases to trimming and J lost 6 bases, with 17 bases between them. The CDR3 length is 14 residues. CDR3: CASRGTGGVHGYTF. The CDR3 DNA sequence: TGTGCCAGCAGGGGTACGGGAGGGGTCCATGGCTACACCTTC.

The chain has TRBV5-1 and TRBJ2-1; 11 bases agree with TRBD1. Germline lookup yields CDR1 SGHRS and CDR2 YFSETQ. The CDR3 is made up of 15 amino acids. Germline trimming cut 0 bases from V and 9 bases from J; bases unmatched to any gene: 5. CDR3: CASSLGDRGFAEQFF. In nucleotides, the CDR3 is TGCGCCAGCAGCTTGGGGGACAGGGGGTTTGCTGAGCAGTTCTTC. Drawing the rest from reference TRBV5-1 and TRBJ2-1, the complete variable domain is KAGVTQTPRYLIKTRGQQVTLSCSPISGHRSVSWYQQTPGQGLQFLFEYFSETQRNKGNFPGRFSGRQFSNSRSEMNVSTLELGDSALYLCASSLGDRGFAEQFFGPGTRLTVL.

There are a few counts of this clonotype. The chain couples TRBV6-2 or TRBV6-3 to TRBJ2-5; D ambiguous. CDR1 and CDR2 from the germline V gene are MNHEY and SVGEGT. The CDR3 totals 13 residues. Trimming shortened V by 8 bases and J by 1 base, and 11 bases separated the two germline ends. The CDR3 loop reads CASRAHSQETQYF. CDR3 DNA sequence: TGTGCCAGCCGAGCACACAGCCAAGAGACCCAGTACTTC.

The V and J genes are TRBV3-1 and TRBJ2-7; D is possibly TRBD1 (5 bases). CDR1 is LGHDT, CDR2 YNNKEL, per germline (reference sequence). This CDR3 comprises 15 residues. V lost 0 bases and J lost 1, with 10 bases in between. As DNA, the CDR3 is TGTGCCAGCAGCCAAGATTATCAGGGATCCTACGAGCAGTACTTC. Translating gives CASSQDYQGSYEQYF.

This clonotype has only a few counts. The CDR3 DNA reads as TGTGCCAGCAGCCCTCAAGCGGGAGAGACCCAGTACTTC. This sequence encodes CASSPQAGETQYF. The gene calls are TRBV7-7 and TRBJ2-5, with D tentatively TRBD2 (6 bases). V was shortened by 5 bases and J by 4 bases, with 11 bases between the two germline ends. This CDR3 is 13 amino acids long. In germline, CDR1 is SSHAT, CDR2 FNYEAQ (reference sequence).

This clonotype was seen ten or more times. This sequence joins TRBV24-1 and TRBJ2-2, with 12 nucleotides matching TRBD1. CDR3 size: 20 residues. In germline, CDR1 is KGHDR, CDR2 SFDVKD. J lost 2 bases, V lost 4 bases, and 13 bases had no gene match. As DNA, the CDR3 is TGTGCCACCAGTGACCCCCCCGGGACAGGGGGCGACCTTAACACCGGGGAGCTGTTTTTT. Residues: CATSDPPGTGGDLNTGELFF.

The V and J genes are TRBV6-5 and TRBJ1-2, with 10 bases lining up with TRBD1. The CDR3 sequence is 15 residues long. The V gene end was trimmed by 0 bases and the J gene end by 8 bases; junction bases not matched to a gene: 6. CDR1 and CDR2 from the germline V gene are MNHEY and SVGAGI. The DNA for the CDR3 is TGTGCCAGCAGTTACTCGGGACAGGGGTGGGGCGGCTACACCTTC. This encodes CASSYSGQGWGGYTF.

At least ten counts were recorded for this clonotype. This chain links TRBV7-2 with TRBJ2-3, with a possible D match to TRBD1 (6 bases). Trimming removed 3 bases from V and 6 bases from J, with 25 bases in between. The CDR3 consists of 18 residues. Germline V gene lookup returns CDR1 SGHTA and CDR2 FQGNSA. CDR3 amino acids: CASSLGARSLGSSDTQYF. In DNA form, the CDR3 reads TGTGCCAGCAGCTTGGGGGCGCGGTCGTTGGGGTCGTCTGATACGCAGTATTTT.

This clonotype was recorded at least ten times. The rearrangement joins TRBV20-1 to TRBJ2-3; D unresolved. This CDR3 region has 11 residues. Germline V gene data show CDR1 as DFQATT and CDR2 as SNEGSKA (reference sequence). V shed 6 bases and J shed 3 bases, with 7 bases lying between them. For the CDR3, the DNA is TGCAGTGCCCGCAGGACAGATACGCAGTATTTT. Translating it yields CSARRTDTQYF.